These 30 T cell receptor beta chains were sequenced from one sample in a study of OX40 agonist ivuxolimab in advanced cancers. TCRdb's copy holds only in-frame clones and misses some; the assay was immunoSEQ multiplex PCR. The sample consists of about 94,000 clones, roughly 88% of them appearing once. The material was CD4+ or CD8+ T cells sorted from blood, obtained in a trial of the OX40 agonist ivuxolimab. The receptors come from an adult with an advanced solid tumor such as melanoma, head and neck, liver or kidney cancer.

The rearrangement joins TRBV5-6 to TRBJ1-4, with D possibly TRBD1 on 5 matching bases. V was pared by 2 bases and J by 3 bases, with 14 bases between. Germline loops: CDR1 SGHDT, CDR2 YYEEEE. This CDR3 has 16 amino acids. Written as DNA, the CDR3 is TGTGCCAGCAGCTTTGACAGTACGGGACCTAATGAAAAACTGTTTTTT. Translation: CASSFDSTGPNEKLFF.

CDR3: CASSLAAGPNYGYTF. Written as DNA, the CDR3 is TGTGCCAGCAGCTTGGCTGCGGGGCCAAACTATGGCTACACCTTC. J is TRBJ1-2 and V is TRBV5-6, with a weak D call TRBD1 (5 bases). V was shortened by 0 bases and J by 2 bases, with 11 bases between the two germline ends. Germline-derived CDR1 and CDR2 are SGHDT and YYEEEE. The CDR3 sequence is 15 residues long.

This chain connects TRBV5-5 to TRBJ2-7; 8 nucleotides match TRBD2. The CDR3 loop spans 14 amino acids. Unmatched junction bases numbered 5, after V lost 4 bases and J lost 2 bases. CDR1 and CDR2 from the germline V gene are SGHKS and YYEKEE (reference sequence). As DNA, the CDR3 is TGTGCCAGCAGCCTGAGCGGGGGAGCCTACGAGCAGTACTTC. Its translation is CASSLSGGAYEQYF.

This clone has only one observation. As DNA, the CDR3 is TGTGCCAGCACCCCGTGGGCGGGGGGAATCGGGGAGCTGTTTTTT. Translating gives CASTPWAGGIGELFF. The chain uses TRBV6-1 and TRBJ2-2, with 8 positions matching TRBD2. CDR1 is MNHNS, CDR2 SASEGT, per germline. V lost 7 bases to trimming and J lost 7 bases; unmatched junction nucleotides: 11. CDR3 size: 15 residues.

This clone was recorded once. The rearrangement joins TRBV5-1 to TRBJ2-1; D is possibly TRBD2 (6 bases). Germline V lookup: CDR1 SGHRS, CDR2 YFSETQ. Between the trimmed V and J ends, which lost 4 bases and 0 bases, there was a span of 11 bases. CDR3 size: 15 residues. In nucleotides, the CDR3 is TGCGCCAGCAGCCCCGGGACTGCCTCCTACAATGAGCAGTTCTTC. It is translated as CASSPGTASYNEQFF. The whole variable domain, filled in from reference TRBV5-1 and TRBJ2-1, reads KAGVTQTPRYLIKTRGQQVTLSCSPISGHRSVSWYQQTPGQGLQFLFEYFSETQRNKGNFPGRFSGRQFSNSRSEMNVSTLELGDSALYLCASSPGTASYNEQFFGPGTRLTVL.

The chain uses TRBV5-1 and TRBJ2-7; possibly TRBD1 for D (5 bases). Germline V gene data show CDR1 as SGHRS and CDR2 as YFSETQ. The CDR3 is made up of 14 amino acids. V lost 2 bases, J lost 3 bases, and 12 bases lay in between. The CDR3 loop is CASSFQGKSYEQYF. CDR3 sequence (DNA): TGCGCCAGCAGCTTTCAGGGAAAGAGCTACGAGCAGTACTTC.

The V call is TRBV30, the J call TRBJ2-3; perhaps TRBD1 as D (5 bases). CDR1 and CDR2 from the germline V gene are GTSNPN and SVGIG (reference sequence). V lost 0 bases, J lost 4 bases, and 11 bases lay in between. This CDR3 has 14 residues. CDR3 loop: CAWSVGQGSDTQYF. As DNA, the CDR3 is TGTGCCTGGAGTGTGGGCCAGGGTTCAGATACGCAGTATTTT.

V and J are TRBV4-3 and TRBJ2-1; D is unresolved. V was clipped by 2 bases and J by 15 bases, with 11 bases between them. The CDR3 spans 11 residues. Germline CDR1 is LGHNA and CDR2 is YSLEER. The DNA for the CDR3 is TGCGCCAGCAGCCAAACGGCTAGTTTGTTCTTC. Translated, it gives CASSQTASLFF.

The rearrangement joins TRBV10-3 to TRBJ2-7, with 10 bases lining up with TRBD1. This CDR3 is 17 amino acids long. Germline V CDR1 and CDR2: ENHRY, SYGVKD. V was pared by 6 bases and J by 5 bases, with 16 bases of the junction left unmatched. CDR3 loop: CAISLMNQGQGRHEQYF. CDR3 bases: TGTGCCATCAGCCTAATGAACCAGGGACAGGGGAGGCACGAGCAGTACTTC.

This clone has more than one count but fewer than ten. The CDR3 here is CASSLTLSGGLRGEQFF. CDR3 DNA sequence: TGTGCCAGCAGCTTGACCCTTAGCGGGGGGCTGCGGGGGGAGCAGTTCTTC. The chain carries TRBV5-6 and TRBJ2-1; TRBD2 matches 10 bases. Germline V lookup: CDR1 SGHDT, CDR2 YYEEEE. Trimming took 1 base from V and 10 from J; bases not matched to a gene: 14. The CDR3 spans 17 residues.

J is TRBJ2-7 and V is TRBV6-6; D is ambiguous. The length of the CDR3 is 12 residues. The V end lost 4 bases, the J end lost 3 bases, and 7 bases lay between the germline ends. CDR1 and CDR2 (germline): MNHNY, SVGAGI (reference sequence). The CDR3: CASSFERYEQYF. CDR3 DNA: TGTGCCAGCAGTTTCGAACGCTACGAGCAGTACTTC.

The chain recombines TRBV5-4 with TRBJ2-3; D gene ambiguous. Trimming removed 5 bases at V and 8 bases at J, with 9 bases between. The length of the CDR3 is 11 residues. Germline V CDR1 and CDR2: SGHNT, YYREEE (reference sequence). CDR3 amino acids: CASRSGGTQYF. In DNA form, the CDR3 reads TGTGCCAGCAGATCGGGCGGTACGCAGTATTTT.

The genes are TRBV27 and TRBJ2-7; tentatively, D is TRBD1 (6 bases). V gave up 3 bases and J gave up 4 bases, with 16 bases separating them. The germline gives CDR1 MNHEY, CDR2 SMNVEV (reference sequence). The CDR3 extends over 15 amino acids. The DNA of the CDR3 is TGTGCCAGCAGTTTTCAGGGGTGGGGGCTATACGAGCAGTACTTC. Its protein is CASSFQGWGLYEQYF.

The chain links TRBV2 to TRBJ1-5, with no clear D. This CDR3 comprises 15 residues. Germline values: CDR1 SNHLY, CDR2 FYNNEI. V gave up 4 bases and J gave up 0 bases, with 10 bases separating them. CDR3 bases: TGTGCCAGCAGTGTCGGACCACTTAGCAATCAGCCCCAGCATTTT. This encodes CASSVGPLSNQPQHF.

V gene TRBV19 combines with J gene TRBJ1-4; the match to TRBD1 covers 10 bases. V lost 7 bases to trimming and J lost 8 bases; unmatched junction nucleotides: 4. This CDR3 is 13 amino acids long. CDR1 is LNHDA and CDR2 is SQIVND in the germline V gene (reference sequence). Written as DNA, the CDR3 is TGTGCCAGTAAGGGACAGGGGAGGGAAAAACTGTTTTTT. It translates to CASKGQGREKLFF.

The chain is built from TRBV7-9 and TRBJ1-6; D might be TRBD1 (5 bases). Trimming stripped 3 bases from V and 7 bases from J, with 16 bases between. CDR3 length: 16 amino acids. The germline CDR1 and CDR2 sequences are SEHNR and FQNEAQ (reference sequence). The CDR3 sequence is CASSFPGQGGNSPLHF. The CDR3 nucleotides are TGTGCCAGCAGCTTCCCGGGGCAGGGAGGAAATTCACCCCTCCACTTT.

This clone appeared a few times. This chain connects TRBV5-4 to TRBJ2-5; 8 positions match TRBD2. The CDR3 consists of 16 residues. Germline trimming cut 5 bases from V and 2 bases from J; bases unmatched to any gene: 11. Germline V lookup: CDR1 SGHNT, CDR2 YYREEE (reference sequence). CDR3 sequence reads: CASSAPLLAVQETQYF. DNA for the CDR3: TGTGCCAGCAGTGCCCCCCTACTAGCGGTGCAAGAGACCCAGTACTTC.

V and J are TRBV5-8 and TRBJ2-3; D is perhaps TRBD2 (5 bases). The CDR3 extends over 14 amino acids. V was cut by 2 bases and J by 2 bases, with 9 bases left in between. Germline values: CDR1 SGHTS, CDR2 YDEGEE. The CDR3: CASSFYGVTDTQYF. CDR3 DNA: TGTGCCAGCAGCTTTTACGGGGTCACAGATACGCAGTATTTT.

This sequence joins TRBV2 and TRBJ2-5, with 10 bases lining up with TRBD1. The CDR3 consists of 14 residues. Germline values: CDR1 SNHLY, CDR2 FYNNEI. V shed 8 bases, J shed 5 bases, and the junction held 8 bases outside the gene matches. DNA for the CDR3: TGTGCCAGCGGGGACAGGGGACGGGGGGAGACCCAGTACTTC. Its translation is CASGDRGRGETQYF.

V and J are TRBV9 and TRBJ2-5; tentatively, D is TRBD2 (6 bases). Germline CDR1 SGDLS, CDR2 YYNGEE. Trimming stripped 0 bases from V and 2 bases from J, with 20 bases between. This CDR3 is 18 amino acids long. CDR3 coding DNA: TGTGCCAGCAGCGTAGGCCTCGGGGGAGCACCCGTGCAAGAGACCCAGTACTTC. This translates into CASSVGLGGAPVQETQYF.

This rearrangement joins TRBV6-5 to TRBJ1-1; D remains ambiguous. V lost 2 bases, J lost 8 bases, and 15 bases lay in between. Germline CDR1 is MNHEY and CDR2 is SVGAGI. There are 14 residues in the CDR3. The CDR3 loop reads CASSYPAIRGEAFF. CDR3 in DNA: TGTGCCAGCAGTTACCCCGCCATACGAGGGGAAGCTTTCTTT.

This chain uses TRBV4-2 with TRBJ2-3; D possibly corresponds to TRBD1 (5 bases). The CDR3 spans 14 residues. V lost 0 bases and J lost 8, with 12 bases in between. The germline V gene encodes CDR1 LGHNA and CDR2 YNFKEQ. The CDR3 sequence is CASSQEPGWGTQYF. In nucleotides, the CDR3 is TGTGCCAGCAGCCAAGAACCAGGGTGGGGTACGCAGTATTTT.

The rearrangement links TRBV6-5 to TRBJ2-2; D not resolved. The CDR3 consists of 14 residues. Per germline, CDR1 MNHEY and CDR2 SVGAGI. V gave up 0 bases and J gave up 1 base, with 3 bases separating them. CDR3 DNA sequence: TGTGCCAGCAGTTACTCAGGGAACACCGGGGAGCTGTTTTTT. Protein sequence: CASSYSGNTGELFF.

The J gene is TRBJ1-2, the V gene TRBV7-8, with D possibly matching TRBD1 (6 bases). CDR3 length: 14 residues. The V end was cut by 8 bases, the J end by 2 bases, with 15 bases between. Germline assignment: CDR1 SGHVS and CDR2 FQNEAQ. Here the CDR3 reads CASVKWTENYGYTF. In nucleotides, the CDR3 is TGTGCCAGCGTGAAATGGACAGAAAACTATGGCTACACCTTC.

The J gene is TRBJ2-5, the V gene TRBV12-5; 11 positions agree with TRBD1. The CDR3 covers 16 residues. V was pared by 0 bases and J by 5 bases, with 5 bases of the junction left unmatched. Germline-derived CDR1 and CDR2 are LGHNT and FRNRAP. This CDR3 is CASGLVLDRGRETQYF. The CDR3 nucleotides are TGTGCTAGTGGTTTGGTACTGGACAGGGGGCGGGAGACCCAGTACTTC.

The V and J genes are TRBV5-1 and TRBJ1-2; no clear D gene. V dropped 5 bases and J dropped 4 bases, with 12 bases sitting between them. CDR3 length equals 13 residues. Germline CDR1 is SGHRS and CDR2 is YFSETQ. CDR3 loop: CASRGDLGYGYTF. In nucleotides, the CDR3 is TGCGCCAGCAGAGGTGACCTGGGCTATGGCTACACCTTC.

As for this clone: The same CDR3 arises from other DNA sequences in this sample as well. V and J are TRBV4-1 and TRBJ2-7, with 8 bases that match TRBD2. This CDR3 spans 16 amino acids. The ends lost 3 bases at V and 4 bases at J; junction bases unmatched: 11. Per germline, CDR1 MGHRA and CDR2 YSYEKL. This CDR3 is CASSHGAGGAGYEQYF. The CDR3 coding sequence is TGCGCCAGCAGCCATGGGGCGGGGGGCGCCGGATACGAGCAGTACTTC.

This clone was counted a single time. V usage is TRBV7-2 and J usage is TRBJ2-7; 10 nucleotides agree with TRBD2. The V segment lost 5 bases and the J segment 4 bases; nucleotides outside the gene matches: 11. The CDR3 consists of 16 residues. Germline CDR1 SGHTA, CDR2 FQGNSA. CDR3 loop: CASSPTMSGGAYEQYF. The CDR3 DNA reads TGTGCCAGCAGCCCCACGATGAGCGGGGGGGCATACGAGCAGTACTTC.

The V and J genes are TRBV11-2 and TRBJ1-2; a weak D match, TRBD1 (5 bases). Trimming pared 5 bases from V and 2 bases from J, leaving 12 bases between. The CDR3 totals 14 residues. CDR1 and CDR2 (germline): SGHAT, FQNNGV. The CDR3 region is CASSPLGGNYGYTF. The CDR3 DNA is TGTGCCAGCAGCCCTTTGGGGGGGAACTATGGCTACACCTTC.

This clone has just one count. This rearrangement joins TRBV7-9 to TRBJ1-2; D remains unclear. CDR1 SEHNR and CDR2 FQNEAQ come from the germline V gene (reference sequence). V lost 5 bases to trimming and J lost 4 bases, with 17 bases between them. The CDR3 is 15 amino acids. CDR3 sequence: CASSPQVGIPYGYTF. The CDR3 bases are TGTGCCAGCAGCCCGCAAGTGGGGATCCCCTATGGCTACACCTTC.